This T cell receptor (beta chain) was found in a study of a mutant IDH1 vaccine in newly diagnosed glioma (dated by TCRdb to the early 2020s). As for the study more broadly: Eight vaccinations were administered to patients in weeks 1, 3, 5, 7, 11, 15, 19 and 23, corresponding to visits V03 through V10. Prior to enrollment, standard therapy consisting of radiotherapy alone, temozolomide alone, or radiochemotherapy with temozolomide had been administered to patients, with the combination being received by most patients. Vaccination was initiated 4-6 weeks after radiotherapy alone, or concurrently with temozolomide cycles in the chemotherapy-containing groups. Longitudinal TCRB deep sequencing was performed for about two dozen treated patients wherever samples were available for exploratory analyses. Six visits were used for peripheral blood collection: V03 (baseline), V05, V07, V10, V12 and V13. Of the 32 treated patients, around 62% were male and 37.5% were female, and the mean age was 40.4 years. Results the study describes overall, beyond this receptor: Immune responses induced by the vaccine were seen in over 80% of patients across multiple MHC alleles. Changes in the top peripheral T cell clonotypes picked up by TCRB sequencing did not appear to be linked to pseudoprogression. Availability determined which PBMC samples were chosen for TCRB deep sequencing. The authors stated that sample limitations prevented analyses of patient blood samples from being reproduced.

V is cut back by 5 bases and J by 4 bases, with 7 bases in the junction unmatched. Sequences PRHDT (CDR1) and FYEKMQ (CDR2) are obtained from the germline V gene (reference sequence). The CDR3 starts with the cysteine, ends with the phenylalanine, and has 15 residues. Just the 45-base CDR3 DNA is kept, in frame starting at base 1. Concerning this clone: The target of this receptor is not known. Per-base qualities were not stored, and no clone one base away is much larger.

The receptor library was made with the immunoSEQ multiplex PCR assay. The hsTCRB Kit was used according to the manufacturer's protocol to amplify rearranged TCR beta chain sequences. An Illumina MiSeq was used to sequence the TCRB libraries. The published analysis was carried out like this. The proprietary platform of the kit vendor was used for demultiplexing, trimming and gene mapping. This is the immuneACCESS table as TCRdb keeps it, with only in-frame sequences that have V and J called. A part of the clones is gone; compared with another copy, unresolved V genes explain less than half, and the rest is unexplained. V, J and clone size were drawn from that table, and D and trimming were deduced from the DNA. This sample holds some 64,000 clones; less than 85% were observed only once. The top ten hold approximately 9.1% of the sample. The time point label for this specimen denotes: week 11, during vaccination. Every vaccine dose consisted of 300 ug of a 20-mer mutant IDH1 peptide in Montanide, administered subcutaneously together with topical imiquimod. The donors had newly diagnosed IDH1-mutant astrocytomas of WHO grade 3 or 4 that showed loss of nuclear ATRX. The samples were drawn from NOA16, a multicentre, single-arm, open-label phase I trial in Germany that tested a mutant IDH1 peptide vaccine in humans for the first time. Genomic DNA for TCRB sequencing was extracted from EDTA blood using the DNeasy Blood and Tissue Kit.

The sequencing here drew on PBMCs, taken from a glioma patient whose treatment included an IDH1 peptide vaccine. The rearrangement joined TRBV13 to TRBJ2-7, and 11 junctional nucleotides match TRBD1. This receptor was taken from a woman aged 45-65 years with glioma. In nucleotides, the sequence is TGTGCCAGCAGCACAAGGACAGGGGGCTTATACGAGCAGTACTTC. The resulting protein is CASSTRTGGLYEQYF.